The next 30 T cell receptor beta chains were all read from a single sample in a study of response to subunit inactivated influenza vaccine. TCRdb re-called the RT-PCR reads through MiXCR, storing one row per CDR3 protein. The sample holds around 190,000 distinct CDR3 sequences; around 8.8% are singletons and the top ten take approximately 11%. Here the sequenced sample was non-naive T cells sorted from PBMCs, taken on the day of vaccination. These receptors were collected from a man aged 50-60 years who received an inactivated influenza vaccine.

This clonotype came up many times. V is TRBV29-1 and J is TRBJ1-6; possible D gene TRBD1, 6 bases. Between the trimmed V and J ends, which lost 7 bases and 5 bases, there was a span of 12 bases. The CDR3 totals 13 residues. CDR1 SQVTM and CDR2 ANQGSEA come from the germline V gene. The CDR3: CSARTDNNSPLHF. DNA for the CDR3: TGCAGCGCCCGGACAGACAATAATTCACCCCTCCACTTT. Combining the CDR3 with reference TRBV29-1 and TRBJ1-6 gives the whole variable domain SAVISQKPSRDICQRGTSLTIQCQVDSQVTMMFWYRQQPGQSLTLIATANQGSEATYESGFVIDKFPISRPNLTFSTLTVSNMSPEDSSIYLCSARTDNNSPLHFGNGTRLTVT.

This clonotype appeared a few times. The chain is built from TRBV3-1 and TRBJ2-7; D not resolved. Trimming left V 1 base short and J 6 bases short, with 7 bases between. Per the germline V gene, CDR1 is LGHDT and CDR2 is YNNKEL (reference sequence). This CDR3 is 12 amino acids long. CDR3 bases: TGTGCCAGCAGCCAAGCCGCTCGCGAGCAGTACTTC. Residues: CASSQAAREQYF.

This clonotype came up many times. The V gene is TRBV7-2, the J gene TRBJ1-1, with D perhaps TRBD1 (5 bases). Germline V gives CDR1 SGHTA, CDR2 FQGNSA. CDR3 length: 16 amino acids. V was shortened by 4 bases and J by 4 bases, with 19 bases between the two germline ends. The DNA of the CDR3 is TGTGCCAGCAGCTCCCTCAGGGTGGGGCCCGGCACTGAAGCTTTCTTT. Amino acids: CASSSLRVGPGTEAFF.

This clonotype was recorded a few times. The rearrangement links TRBV15 to TRBJ2-5, with no clear D. Germline lookup yields CDR1 LNHNV and CDR2 YYDKDF (reference sequence). The V end was cut by 0 bases, the J end by 2 bases, with 10 bases between. This CDR3 has 15 amino acids. The CDR3 sequence is CATSRDPGRQETQYF. DNA for the CDR3: TGTGCCACCAGCAGAGATCCTGGAAGGCAAGAGACCCAGTACTTC.

The chain employs TRBV18 and TRBJ1-4; a possible D gene is TRBD1 (5 bases). Germline V lookup: CDR1 KGHSH, CDR2 LQKENI. CDR3 length: 13 residues. Trimming stripped 4 bases from V and 6 bases from J, with 9 bases between. The CDR3 DNA is TGTGCCAGCTCACACGGGACGGATGAAAAACTGTTTTTT. The encoded protein is CASSHGTDEKLFF.

V and J are TRBV5-1 and TRBJ2-1; the match to TRBD2 covers 8 bases. Trimming at V came to 4 bases and at J to 5 bases, leaving 11 bases not matched to a gene. The CDR3 consists of 16 residues. The germline V gene has CDR1 SGHRS and CDR2 YFSETQ. CDR3 sequence reads: CASSPVSGGRNNEQFF. CDR3 bases: TGCGCCAGCAGCCCCGTTTCGGGCGGGAGGAACAATGAGCAGTTCTTC.

The rearrangement links TRBV12-3 or TRBV12-4 to TRBJ2-7, with a weak D call TRBD2 (5 bases). The CDR3 spans 13 residues. V lost 7 bases and J 10 bases, leaving 20 bases between the germline ends. CDR3 coding DNA: TGTGCCAGCACCACTTCCAAAGTAGGAGGTCAGTACTTC. This gives the protein CASTTSKVGGQYF.

This clonotype showed up just a few times. The rearrangement links TRBV20-1 to TRBJ2-1, with 8 bases lining up with TRBD1. The V gene end was trimmed by 2 bases and the J gene end by 5 bases; junction bases not matched to a gene: 5. Germline V CDR1 and CDR2: DFQATT, SNEGSKA (reference sequence). There are 14 residues in the CDR3. CDR3 sequence: CSARRPTGDNEQFF. In DNA, the CDR3 is TGCAGTGCTAGACGACCGACAGGGGACAATGAGCAGTTCTTC.

This clonotype came up a few times. The rearrangement joins TRBV29-1 to TRBJ2-2; D is unresolved. Germline V lookup: CDR1 SQVTM, CDR2 ANQGSEA. V was trimmed by 3 bases and J by 6 bases, leaving 8 bases between them. This CDR3 spans 12 amino acids. Written as DNA, the CDR3 is TGCAGCGTTGAGGTCCTGGCCGGGGAGCTGTTTTTT. It yields the protein CSVEVLAGELFF.

Only a few counts were recorded for this clonotype. V and J are TRBV12-3 or TRBV12-4 and TRBJ1-3, with D unclear. The ends were cut back, 7 bases at V and 2 bases at J, with 12 bases in the middle. The CDR3 consists of 14 residues. In nucleotides, the CDR3 is TGTGCCAGCAAAGCCGGGGTTCCTGGAAACACCATATATTTT. This translates into CASKAGVPGNTIYF.

The rearrangement uses TRBV9 and TRBJ2-1; TRBD1 agrees at 8 bases. The CDR3 runs 12 residues. The V segment lost 3 bases and the J segment 8 bases; nucleotides outside the gene matches: 1. Germline V gene sequence: CDR1 SGDLS, CDR2 YYNGEE. The CDR3: CASSEQGDEQFF. The CDR3 DNA is TGTGCCAGCAGCGAACAGGGGGATGAGCAGTTCTTC. The whole variable domain, filled in from reference TRBV9 and TRBJ2-1, reads DSGVTQTPKHLITATGQRVTLRCSPRSGDLSVYWYQQSLDQGLQFLIQYYNGEERAKGNILERFSAQQFPDLHSELNLSSLELGDSALYFCASSEQGDEQFFGPGTRLTVL.

This clonotype was recorded a few times. The gene calls are TRBV20-1 and TRBJ2-1; 7 bases align to TRBD1. V lost 3 bases, J lost 5 bases, and 4 bases stayed unmatched. Germline lookup yields CDR1 DFQATT and CDR2 SNEGSKA (reference sequence). This CDR3 has 13 residues. Written as DNA, the CDR3 is TGCAGTGCTAGGCCGCAGGGGGACAATGAGCAGTTCTTC. Its translation: CSARPQGDNEQFF.

There are many counts of this clonotype. The rearrangement uses TRBV15 and TRBJ2-5; D is ambiguous. Trimming pared 0 bases from V and 3 bases from J, leaving 11 bases between. This CDR3 spans 15 amino acids. CDR1 is LNHNV, CDR2 YYDKDF, per germline (reference sequence). Here the CDR3 DNA reads TGTGCCACCAGCAGAGATCATTTCTTAAAAGAGACCCAGTACTTC. Its protein is CATSRDHFLKETQYF.

The chain employs TRBV12-3 or TRBV12-4 and TRBJ1-2; D possibly corresponds to TRBD1 (6 bases). The CDR3 spans 15 residues. Trimming removed 5 bases from V and 7 bases from J, with 20 bases in between. CDR3 residues: CASSPRVSGEGGYTF. The CDR3 DNA reads TGTGCCAGCAGTCCTCGAGTATCAGGGGAAGGTGGCTACACCTTC.

This chain connects TRBV2 to TRBJ1-6; maybe TRBD1 (5 bases). The CDR3 spans 13 residues. The germline V gene has CDR1 SNHLY and CDR2 FYNNEI. Trimming pared 3 bases from V and 8 bases from J, leaving 8 bases between. The CDR3 is CASSDREYSPLHF. CDR3 coding DNA: TGTGCCAGCAGTGACAGGGAGTATTCACCCCTCCACTTT.

This clonotype was counted ten times or more. This rearrangement joins TRBV2 to TRBJ1-5, with TRBD1 identical over 8 bases. Germline CDR1 reads SNHLY; CDR2 reads FYNNEI. The junction had 6 bases not matched to a gene; V was cut back by 7 bases and J by 4 bases. This CDR3 is built from 14 residues. The CDR3 DNA is TGTGCCAGCACGAGGACAGGGACGAATCAGCCCCAGCATTTT. It yields the protein CASTRTGTNQPQHF.

The J gene is TRBJ2-7, the V gene TRBV20-1, with D perhaps assigned TRBD1 or TRBD2 (6 bases each). In germline, CDR1 is DFQATT, CDR2 SNEGSKA (reference sequence). V gave up 1 base and J gave up 7 bases, with 20 bases separating them. The CDR3 consists of 15 residues. The CDR3 reads CSARGRGLPLGEQYF. The CDR3 DNA reads TGCAGTGCTAGAGGACGGGGGCTACCCCTTGGTGAGCAGTACTTC.

V usage is TRBV12-3 or TRBV12-4 and J usage is TRBJ2-1; TRBD2 matches 12 bases. The CDR3 has 17 residues. Trimming at V came to 10 bases and at J to 0 bases, leaving 10 bases not matched to a gene. CDR3 nucleotides: TGTGCCATCTCGACTAGCGGGGGCCCTGGCTCCTACAATGAGCAGTTCTTC. It translates to CAISTSGGPGSYNEQFF.

This clonotype was recorded at least ten times. The V call is TRBV7-9, the J call TRBJ1-4, with no clear D. The germline V gene has CDR1 SEHNR and CDR2 FQNEAQ (reference sequence). The V end lost 4 bases, the J end lost 1 base, and 4 bases lay between the germline ends. There are 13 residues in the CDR3. The CDR3 protein is CASSSRTNEKLFF. Written as DNA, the CDR3 is TGTGCCAGCAGCTCCAGAACTAATGAAAAACTGTTTTTT.

This chain links TRBV20-1 with TRBJ2-1, with 8 bases identical to TRBD2. V shed 7 bases and J 7 bases; nucleotides not matched to a gene: 12. The germline CDR1 and CDR2 sequences are DFQATT and SNEGSKA (reference sequence). This CDR3 spans 14 amino acids. CDR3 DNA: TGCAGTGGACGGGCGCGGGAGGTTCTGAATGAGCAGTTCTTC. Its translation: CSGRAREVLNEQFF.

This clonotype was observed at least ten times. This rearrangement joins TRBV7-2 to TRBJ2-7; D is undetermined. Germline V CDR1 and CDR2: SGHTA, FQGNSA. V lost 6 bases to trimming and J lost 0 bases, with 9 bases between them. This CDR3 has 13 amino acids. In nucleotides, the CDR3 is TGTGCCAGCAGGTCCCCGGCCTCCTACGAGCAGTACTTC. Translating gives CASRSPASYEQYF. The entire variable domain, with the rest obtained from reference TRBV7-2 and TRBJ2-7, is as follows: GAGVSQSPSNKVTEKGKDVELRCDPISGHTALYWYRQSLGQGLEFLIYFQGNSAPDKSGLPSDRFSAERTGGSVSTLTIQRTQQEDSAVYLCASRSPASYEQYFGPGTRLTVT.

The sample holds many counts of this clonotype. The chain couples TRBV5-1 to TRBJ2-6; 7 bases align to TRBD1. After removal of 4 bases from V and 0 bases from J, the junction contained 7 bases not matched to a gene. The germline V gene encodes CDR1 SGHRS and CDR2 YFSETQ. The CDR3 sequence is 17 residues long. CDR3 DNA sequence: TGCGCCAGCAGCCCGACAGGGTTCAACTCTGGGGCCAACGTCCTGACTTTC. Protein product: CASSPTGFNSGANVLTF. The complete variable domain, with remaining parts taken from reference TRBV5-1 and TRBJ2-6, reads KAGVTQTPRYLIKTRGQQVTLSCSPISGHRSVSWYQQTPGQGLQFLFEYFSETQRNKGNFPGRFSGRQFSNSRSEMNVSTLELGDSALYLCASSPTGFNSGANVLTFGAGSRLTVL.

In its sample, this clonotype was seen many times. The chain combines TRBV6-2 or TRBV6-3 with TRBJ2-1; a weak D match, TRBD1 (6 bases). Germline V CDR1 and CDR2: MNHEY, SVGEGT. V lost 5 bases to trimming and J lost 3 bases, with 20 bases between them. The CDR3 extends over 17 amino acids. The CDR3 DNA reads TGTGCCAGCAGTCCCTCCCAGGGGATCATACTCTACAATGAGCAGTTCTTC. It specifies CASSPSQGIILYNEQFF.

This clonotype was seen ten or more times. This rearrangement joins TRBV12-3 or TRBV12-4 to TRBJ1-5, with D tentatively TRBD1 (5 bases). This CDR3 has 14 amino acids. V was clipped by 2 bases and J by 7 bases, with 12 bases between them. The CDR3, as DNA: TGTGCCAGCAGTTTAACCAGGGTCGACCAGCCCCAGCATTTT. Its translation: CASSLTRVDQPQHF.

Remarks on this clonotype: A much larger clone differs from this one at a single base, so this may be a read error. The chain recombines TRBV28 with TRBJ2-1, with 11 bases aligning to TRBD2. The V and J ends lost 3 bases and 10 bases, in that order; junction bases with no gene match: 11. The CDR3 spans 16 residues. Germline CDR1 MDHEN, CDR2 SYDVKM. CDR3 DNA: TGTGCCAGCAGTTTCTATGAACTAGCGGGAGTCAAAGAGCAGTTCTTC. Translating it yields CASSFYELAGVKEQFF.

J is TRBJ1-3 and V is TRBV7-2, with 8 bases that match TRBD1. The germline gives CDR1 SGHTA, CDR2 FQGNSA. The CDR3 is made up of 15 amino acids. The J segment lost 4 bases and the V segment lost 3 bases, leaving 5 bases of the junction unmatched. The CDR3 region has the DNA TGTGCCAGCAGCTTCGGCAGGGGGCCGGGAAACACCATATATTTT. It yields the protein CASSFGRGPGNTIYF.

The rearrangement joins TRBV12-3 or TRBV12-4 to TRBJ2-4; either TRBD1 or TRBD2 may fit D (5 bases each). This CDR3 has 14 residues. The ends were cut back, 2 bases at V and 5 bases at J, with 10 bases in the middle. The CDR3 DNA is TGTGCCAGCAGTTTACGGGGCTTAGAAAACATTCAGTACTTC. Translation: CASSLRGLENIQYF.

To note about this clonotype: A much more abundant neighbour one base away suggests this may be a read error. The V gene is TRBV27, the J gene TRBJ1-5; D call uncertain. CDR3 length: 13 residues. The germline CDR1 and CDR2 sequences are MNHEY and SMNVEV (reference sequence). The CDR3 sequence is CAGSLSMDQPQHF. As DNA, the CDR3 is TGTGCCGGCAGTTTATCAATGGATCAGCCCCAGCATTTT.

This clonotype has only a few counts. The chain links TRBV6-2 or TRBV6-3 to TRBJ2-5, with TRBD2 as a possible D gene (6 bases). The CDR3 has 14 amino acids. Per the germline V gene, CDR1 is MNHEY and CDR2 is SVGEGT. V lost 6 bases and J 3 bases, leaving 14 bases between the germline ends. The CDR3 bases are TGTGCCAGCAGACGCAGCGGGTCCGAAGAGACCCAGTACTTC. It codes for CASRRSGSEETQYF.

This clonotype was counted many times. This rearrangement joins TRBV7-9 to TRBJ2-4; no clear D gene. The CDR3 is 16 amino acids. The ends were cut back, 4 bases at V and 0 bases at J, with 13 bases in the middle. In germline, CDR1 is SEHNR, CDR2 FQNEAQ (reference sequence). The CDR3, as DNA: TGTGCCAGCAGCTCATCAGTAACACTAGCCAAAAACATTCAGTACTTC. Translation: CASSSSVTLAKNIQYF.